The rows below give T cell receptor beta chains drawn from one sample of a study of Tregs in tolerant kidney transplant recipients. Profiled with immunoSEQ multiplex PCR; TCRdb holds only in-frame clones, not every one. The sample comprises some 56,000 clones, about 91% of which are singletons, and around 15% rests with the top ten. The input for sequencing was CD8+ T cells from blood (PBMCs), taken 24 months after the transplant. Source of these receptors: a human patient who received a combined kidney and bone marrow transplant. A share of the T cells may be of graft donor origin. Both conserved end residues are part of each CDR3. Fields, in order: CDR3 protein, CDR3 DNA, V gene, J gene, CDR3 length, clone size, D gene. The D gene is left open where the match is weak. Not every row has a clone size; where given, it reads once, few, many or a size class.

CDR3: CASSVEGGVEEKLFF; DNA: TGTGCCAGCAGCGTAGAAGGGGGAGTGGAAGAAAAACTGTTTTTT; V: TRBV9; J: TRBJ1-4; length: 15; size: .; D: .
CDR3: CASSAQGNTEAFF; DNA: TGTGCCAGCAGCGCCCAGGGGAACACTGAAGCTTTCTTT; V: TRBV13; J: TRBJ1-1; length: 13; size: .; D: .
CDR3: CASSENRGLNGELFF; DNA: TGTGCCAGCAGCGAAAACAGGGGGCTAAACGGGGAGCTGTTTTTT; V: TRBV14; J: TRBJ2-2; length: 15; size: .; D: TRBD1
CDR3: CASSSTDRAPEAFF; DNA: TGTGCCAGCAGCTCTACGGACAGGGCCCCTGAAGCTTTCTTT; V: TRBV13; J: TRBJ1-1; length: 14; size: .; D: TRBD1
CDR3: CASSPGINVLTF; DNA: TGTGCCAGTAGTCCCGGGATTAACGTCCTGACTTTC; V: TRBV19; J: TRBJ2-6; length: 12; size: .; D: .
CDR3: CASSRFRTGAVSYNEQFF; DNA: TGTGCCAGCAGCCGCTTTCGAACAGGGGCGGTCTCCTACAATGAGCAGTTCTTC; V: TRBV9; J: TRBJ2-1; length: 18; size: .; D: TRBD1
CDR3: CASSLSHGGVHTGELFF; DNA: TGTGCCAGCAGTTTAAGCCATGGCGGGGTCCACACCGGGGAGCTGTTTTTT; V: TRBV27; J: TRBJ2-2; length: 17; size: .; D: .
CDR3: CASSVNTGELFF; DNA: TGTGCCAGCAGCGTAAACACCGGGGAGCTGTTTTTT; V: TRBV13; J: TRBJ2-2; length: 12; size: few; D: .
CDR3: CASRAIAGGLINEQFF; DNA: TGTGCCAGCAGGGCTATAGCGGGGGGGCTGATCAATGAGCAGTTCTTC; V: TRBV27; J: TRBJ2-1; length: 16; size: .; D: TRBD2
CDR3: CASSGLADIFNEQFF; DNA: TGTGCCAGCAGTGGGCTAGCGGACATATTCAATGAGCAGTTCTTC; V: TRBV5-4; J: TRBJ2-1; length: 15; size: .; D: TRBD2
CDR3: CASSQGQGISGELFF; DNA: TGTGCCAGCAGCCAAGGACAGGGAATATCCGGGGAGCTGTTTTTT; V: TRBV4-1; J: TRBJ2-2; length: 15; size: .; D: TRBD1
CDR3: CASSQYSWEQYF; DNA: TGTGCCAGCAGCCAATATAGCTGGGAGCAGTACTTC; V: TRBV14; J: TRBJ2-7; length: 12; size: .; D: .
CDR3: CASSPLLLEQYF; DNA: TGTGCCAGCAGTCCCCTCCTTTTGGAGCAGTACTTC; V: TRBV27; J: TRBJ2-7; length: 12; size: .; D: .
CDR3: CASSLKGLAGVRGNEQFF; DNA: TGTGCCAGCAGCTTAAAGGGACTAGCGGGAGTAAGGGGCAATGAGCAGTTCTTC; V: TRBV11-3; J: TRBJ2-1; length: 18; size: .; D: TRBD2
CDR3: CASSLHDRASGNTIYF; DNA: TGTGCCAGCAGCCTTCATGACAGGGCCTCTGGAAACACCATATATTTT; V: TRBV28; J: TRBJ1-3; length: 16; size: .; D: TRBD1
CDR3: CASSLSRERYF; DNA: TGTGCCAGCAGCTTGTCCCGGGAAAGGTACTTC; V: TRBV5-6; J: TRBJ2-7; length: 11; size: .; D: .
CDR3: CASRAQGAVEQYF; DNA: TGTGCCAGTAGAGCACAGGGGGCAGTCGAGCAGTACTTC; V: TRBV19; J: TRBJ2-7; length: 13; size: .; D: TRBD1
CDR3: CASSLGQSSGNTIYF; DNA: TGTGCCAGCAGCTTAGGTCAGTCCTCTGGAAACACCATATATTTT; V: TRBV7-6; J: TRBJ1-3; length: 15; size: .; D: .
CDR3: CASSPRGQGGPGEQYF; DNA: TGTGCCAGCAGTCCAAGGGGACAGGGGGGACCGGGCGAGCAGTACTTC; V: TRBV4-2; J: TRBJ2-7; length: 16; size: .; D: TRBD1
CDR3: CSEGQFLQETQYF; DNA: TGCAGCGAGGGACAGTTCCTTCAAGAGACCCAGTACTTC; V: TRBV29-1; J: TRBJ2-5; length: 13; size: .; D: TRBD1
CDR3: CASSAGDRNQPQHF; DNA: TGTGCCAGCAGCGCCGGGGACAGGAATCAGCCCCAGCATTTT; V: TRBV5-6; J: TRBJ1-5; length: 14; size: .; D: TRBD1
CDR3: CASSQDRWTGGRGETQYF; DNA: TGCGCCAGCAGCCAAGATAGGTGGACAGGGGGTAGAGGAGAGACCCAGTACTTC; V: TRBV4-3; J: TRBJ2-5; length: 18; size: .; D: TRBD1
CDR3: CASSKEDPRKGAPDRGLEKLFF; DNA: TGTGCCAGCAGCAAAGAAGATCCTCGTAAGGGGGCGCCGGACCGGGGTTTAGAAAAACTGTTTTTT; V: TRBV21-1; J: TRBJ1-4; length: 22; size: .; D: .
CDR3: CASSFTAGGSSYEQYF; DNA: TGTGCCAGCAGCTTCACAGCGGGGGGCAGCTCCTACGAGCAGTACTTC; V: TRBV11-1; J: TRBJ2-7; length: 16; size: .; D: TRBD2
CDR3: CASSTLPPEIGESVYEQYF; DNA: TGTGCCAGCAGCACGCTACCCCCGGAGATCGGGGAATCTGTTTACGAGCAGTACTTC; V: TRBV21-1; J: TRBJ2-7; length: 19; size: once; D: .
CDR3: CASSQLTGVYEQYF; DNA: TGCGCCAGCAGCCAACTAACGGGAGTCTACGAGCAGTACTTC; V: TRBV4-1; J: TRBJ2-7; length: 14; size: .; D: .
CDR3: CASSLTSGISYEQYF; DNA: TGCGCCAGCAGCCTTACTAGCGGGATCTCCTACGAGCAGTACTTC; V: TRBV4-3; J: TRBJ2-7; length: 15; size: .; D: TRBD2
CDR3: CASSQGTTYEQYF; DNA: TGTGCCAGCAGCCAAGGGACTACCTACGAGCAGTACTTC; V: TRBV5-4; J: TRBJ2-7; length: 13; size: .; D: TRBD2
CDR3: CATSRDGGQGGNIQYF; DNA: TGTGCCACCAGCAGAGATGGCGGACAGGGAGGGAACATTCAGTACTTC; V: TRBV15; J: TRBJ2-4; length: 16; size: .; D: .
CDR3: CASSQDRTSGGTLSNEQFF; DNA: TGCGCCAGCAGCCAAGATCGAACTAGCGGGGGGACCCTGAGCAATGAGCAGTTCTTC; V: TRBV4-3; J: TRBJ2-1; length: 19; size: .; D: TRBD2
CDR3: CSVPVAGGTQYF; DNA: TGCAGCGTTCCGGTAGCTGGCGGGACCCAGTACTTC; V: TRBV29-1; J: TRBJ2-5; length: 12; size: .; D: .
CDR3: CASSDFPTALGTQYF; DNA: TGTGCCAGCAGTGATTTCCCGACAGCTCTGGGGACCCAGTACTTC; V: TRBV2; J: TRBJ2-5; length: 15; size: .; D: .
CDR3: CASSQDMGGGSTEAFF; DNA: TGCGCCAGCAGCCAAGATATGGGGGGTGGGAGCACTGAAGCTTTCTTT; V: TRBV4-1; J: TRBJ1-1; length: 16; size: .; D: .
CDR3: CASSLAGGSNEQFF; DNA: TGTGCCAGCAGCTTAGCGGGGGGTAGCAATGAGCAGTTCTTC; V: TRBV13; J: TRBJ2-1; length: 14; size: .; D: TRBD2
CDR3: CASSLDLGDEQYF; DNA: TGTGCCAGCAGCTTAGATCTAGGAGACGAGCAGTACTTC; V: TRBV11-2; J: TRBJ2-7; length: 13; size: .; D: .
CDR3: CASSEGGDYNEQFF; DNA: TGTGCCAGCAGTGAGGGAGGGGATTACAATGAGCAGTTCTTC; V: TRBV2; J: TRBJ2-1; length: 14; size: .; D: TRBD2
CDR3: CASSLSPGTGSQEQFF; DNA: TGTGCCAGCAGTTTATCGCCCGGGACAGGGTCTCAGGAGCAGTTCTTC; V: TRBV27; J: TRBJ2-1; length: 16; size: .; D: TRBD1
CDR3: CASSRLHLPTGTSTFQETQYF; DNA: TGCGCCAGCAGCCGACTACACCTGCCCACCGGGACTAGCACGTTCCAAGAGACCCAGTACTTC; V: TRBV4-1; J: TRBJ2-5; length: 21; size: .; D: TRBD2
CDR3: CASSLNRASTEAFF; DNA: TGCGCCAGCAGCTTGAACAGGGCCTCCACTGAAGCTTTCTTT; V: TRBV5-1; J: TRBJ1-1; length: 14; size: .; D: .
CDR3: CASSEQGAGQPQHF; DNA: TGTGCCAGCAGCGAACAGGGGGCGGGTCAGCCCCAGCATTTT; V: TRBV7-9; J: TRBJ1-5; length: 14; size: .; D: TRBD1
CDR3: CATSRAEESYEQYF; DNA: TGTGCCACCAGCAGAGCGGAGGAAAGCTACGAGCAGTACTTC; V: TRBV15; J: TRBJ2-7; length: 14; size: .; D: .
CDR3: CASSPARMGGTEAFF; DNA: TGTGCCAGCTCACCCGCACGTATGGGGGGCACTGAAGCTTTCTTT; V: TRBV18; J: TRBJ1-1; length: 15; size: .; D: .
CDR3: CASSMGDRATPLSGYTF; DNA: TGTGCCAGTAGTATGGGGGACAGGGCCACCCCACTATCTGGCTACACCTTC; V: TRBV19; J: TRBJ1-2; length: 17; size: once; D: TRBD1
CDR3: CASSGGQGGSGANVLTF; DNA: TGTGCCAGCAGTGGGGGACAGGGGGGATCTGGGGCCAACGTCCTGACTTTC; V: TRBV2; J: TRBJ2-6; length: 17; size: .; D: TRBD1
CDR3: CATSREHGGLPYEQYF; DNA: TGTGCCACCAGCAGAGAACACGGGGGGCTCCCCTACGAGCAGTACTTC; V: TRBV15; J: TRBJ2-7; length: 16; size: .; D: .
CDR3: CASSLLGGYNSPLHF; DNA: TGTGCCAGCAGTTTATTGGGGGGGTATAATTCCCCCCTCCACTTT; V: TRBV27; J: TRBJ1-6; length: 15; size: .; D: .
CDR3: CASSPITSNQPQHF; DNA: TGTGCCAGCAGCCCTATAACGAGCAATCAGCCCCAGCATTTT; V: TRBV6-5; J: TRBJ1-5; length: 14; size: .; D: .
CDR3: CASSHNSGNTIYF; DNA: TGCGCCAGCAGCCACAACTCTGGAAACACCATATATTTT; V: TRBV4-1; J: TRBJ1-3; length: 13; size: few; D: .
CDR3: CASSVQGNFYGYTF; DNA: TGTGCCAGCAGCGTACAGGGGAATTTCTATGGCTACACCTTC; V: TRBV28; J: TRBJ1-2; length: 14; size: .; D: TRBD1
CDR3: CASSFGELGSQETQYF; DNA: TGTGCCAGCAGCTTCGGGGAGCTTGGTAGTCAAGAGACCCAGTACTTC; V: TRBV11-1; J: TRBJ2-5; length: 16; size: .; D: .
CDR3: CASSLAGGIYNEQFF; DNA: TGTGCCAGCAGCTTAGCGGGGGGGATTTACAATGAGCAGTTCTTC; V: TRBV7-6; J: TRBJ2-1; length: 15; size: .; D: TRBD2